The entry below describes one T cell receptor beta chain. The source of the sample is a study of blood T cell repertoires in COVID-19. Overall study: Collection of acute and convalescent COVID-19 samples took place in the United States, Italy and Spain. PBMCs, B-cell-depleted T cells, or T cells provided the cDNA or gDNA that made up the material.

Per the original data handling: Reference gene primer amplification in the assay estimated nucleated cell counts. This table comes from immunoSEQ multiplex PCR, and its TCRdb copy is limited to in-frame clones, with some not included. V, J and clone size are taken as reported in that table, and D and trimming were inferred from the DNA itself. Of nearly 200,000 clones listed, approximately 87% are singletons. The germline gives CDR1 MRHNA, CDR2 SNTAGT. J lost 4 bases, V lost 3 bases, and 3 bases had no gene match. The CDR3 is 15 residues long. The sequence derives from a woman aged 70-85 years with acute or convalescent COVID-19. The chain is built from TRBV6-4 and TRBJ2-2, with 9 positions matching TRBD1. Input material: peripheral blood. CDR3 sequence: CASSEQGAFTGELFF. DNA for the CDR3: TGTGCCAGCAGTGAACAGGGGGCGTTCACCGGGGAGCTGTTTTTT.